This TCR beta chain is drawn from a study of T-cell reconstitution after alpha-beta-depleted transplantation in children. The TCRbeta library was prepared with unique molecular identifiers. TCRdb reprocessed the PCR reads with MiXCR, giving one entry per CDR3 protein. The sample lists tens of thousands of distinct CDR3 sequences, approximately 6.1% occurring once. In the case of this clonotype: Its antigen is not identified.

Study-wide results and limits: There were reportedly several hundred expanded graft clones from which alpha-beta T cells came about two months after transplant.

Germline CDR1 is MDHEN and CDR2 is SYDVKM. The CDR3 loop spans 14 amino acids. Trimming removed 3 bases at V and 2 bases at J, with 8 bases between. The rearrangement links TRBV28 to TRBJ1-3; the D gene is possibly TRBD1 (6 bases). The source was PBMCs, mostly from graft donor cells, collected 60 days after TCRalphabeta/CD19-depleted stem cell transplant. The TCR originated in a female patient aged 2-10 years who had a stem cell transplant for aplastic anemia, so the T cells may come from the graft donor. In DNA, the CDR3 is TGTGCCAGCAGTTTGTCAGGGGCTGGAAACACCATATATTTT. This translates into CASSLSGAGNTIYF.